These T cell receptor beta chains were read from a single sample in a study of cytomegalovirus exposure and HLA in healthy donors. TCRdb's copy holds only in-frame clones and misses some; the assay was immunoSEQ multiplex PCR. The sample lists over 110,000 clones; over 75% were seen once. The sample taken for sequencing was PBMCs. The receptors were sampled from a woman between 45 and 60 years old in good health and CMV-seropositive. CDR3s leave out the opening cysteine and the closing phenylalanine or tryptophan. The D gene is left open where the match is weak.

V	J	D	CDR3
TRBV7-9	TRBJ1-2	TRBD1	ASSLIPDRGRGYT
TRBV14	TRBJ1-3	TRBD1	ASSQDHWDRGNTIY
TRBV5-6	TRBJ2-7	TRBD1	ASRNLTGDFSYEQY
TRBV11-2	TRBJ2-1	TRBD2	ASSTQRGRFLNEQF
TRBV29-1	TRBJ2-7	TRBD1	SVVLDRSSGQY
TRBV6-1	TRBJ1-3	-	ASSEHSVAAGNTIY
TRBV19	TRBJ2-1	-	ATLERGGRNEQF
TRBV18	TRBJ2-7	TRBD2	ASSPPKASGTQY
TRBV7-9	TRBJ2-5	-	ASSVQAGMETQY
TRBV19	TRBJ2-3	-	ASSTYRADTQY
TRBV11-3	TRBJ2-6	-	ASSFQVSNVLT
TRBV10-3	TRBJ1-2	-	AISESTGEGYGYT
TRBV7-2	TRBJ2-4	TRBD1	ASSLDGQGGKNSQY
TRBV7-2	TRBJ1-6	TRBD1	ASSLALGQGGSPLH
TRBV6-5	TRBJ1-1	-	ASSYSRGLVTEAF
TRBV6-6	TRBJ2-1	TRBD1	ASRPRDRVDNEQF
TRBV27	TRBJ1-2	-	ASGTTGYYGYT
TRBV27	TRBJ2-7	-	ASSLRGPWRGPTYEQY
TRBV30	TRBJ1-2	-	AWRNREHGYT
TRBV2	TRBJ1-5	TRBD1	ASTGAINQPQH
TRBV6-1	TRBJ2-6	-	ASSLDRWETLT